This passage covers 19 T cell receptor beta chains from one sample sequenced in a study of blood T cell repertoires in COVID-19. Libraries were prepared by immunoSEQ multiplex PCR; TCRdb keeps only in-frame clonotypes and omits some of them. This sample has tens of thousands of clones, with roughly 86% found just once. The sequencing sample was made of peripheral blood. All receptors come from a human donor with acute or convalescent COVID-19. The donor label of this sample is uncertain.

The V and J genes are TRBV7-6 and TRBJ1-3; D possibly corresponds to TRBD1 (5 bases). The length of the CDR3 is 18 residues. V was trimmed by 2 bases and J by 2 bases, leaving 19 bases between them. Germline CDR1 and CDR2: SGHVS and FNYEAQ. The CDR3 DNA sequence: TGTGCCAGCAGCTTAAATATTCTTCTTGGGGGGACTGGAAACACCATATATTTT. Protein: CASSLNILLGGTGNTIYF. The whole variable domain, remainder taken from reference TRBV7-6 and TRBJ1-3, is GAGVSQSPRYKVTKRGQDVALRCDPISGHVSLYWYRQALGQGPEFLTYFNYEAQQDKSGLPNDRFSAERPEGSISTLTIQRTEQRDSAMYRCASSLNILLGGTGNTIYFGEGSWLTVV.

The chain employs TRBV11-1 and TRBJ1-4, with unresolved D. This CDR3 region has 15 residues. Germline loops: CDR1 SGHAT, CDR2 FQDESV (reference sequence). V dropped 5 bases and J dropped 8 bases, with 18 bases sitting between them. CDR3 loop: CASSHRTSLGEKLFF. As DNA, the CDR3 is TGTGCCAGCAGCCACCGGACTTCTTTGGGGGAAAAACTGTTTTTT.

V and J are TRBV6-6 and TRBJ1-4; D call uncertain. The CDR3 sequence is 15 residues long. V was shortened by 2 bases and J by 0 bases, with 7 bases between the two germline ends. Germline CDR1 and CDR2: MNHNY and SVGAGI (reference sequence). The CDR3 DNA is TGTGCCAGCAGTTACGGGCAGACAACTAATGAAAAACTGTTTTTT. It codes for CASSYGQTTNEKLFF.

V usage is TRBV6-6 and J usage is TRBJ1-4; 9 bases are shared with TRBD1. V lost 8 bases and J lost 5; bases outside the gene matches: 9. This CDR3 spans 15 amino acids. Germline CDR1 is MNHNY and CDR2 is SVGAGI (reference sequence). CDR3 residues: CASGYPGTGNEKLFF. CDR3 nucleotides: TGTGCCAGCGGGTACCCCGGGACAGGGAATGAAAAACTGTTTTTT.

V gene TRBV5-4 combines with J gene TRBJ1-2; D ambiguous. Germline loops: CDR1 SGHNT, CDR2 YYREEE (reference sequence). Between the trimmed V and J ends, which lost 1 base and 6 bases, there was a span of 7 bases. This CDR3 has 12 residues. DNA for the CDR3: TGTGCCAGCAGCTTGAACTCCAATGGCTACACCTTC. Residues: CASSLNSNGYTF.

This clone appeared many times. The V and J genes are TRBV5-4 and TRBJ2-2; maybe TRBD2 (6 bases). CDR1 and CDR2 (germline): SGHNT, YYREEE (reference sequence). Trimming stripped 0 bases from V and 2 bases from J, with 8 bases between. The CDR3 has 15 residues. CDR3 loop: CASSLGGTNTGELFF. In nucleotides, the CDR3 is TGTGCCAGCAGCTTGGGCGGGACCAACACCGGGGAGCTGTTTTTT.

The table lists this clone with a few counts. This sequence joins TRBV2 and TRBJ1-6; D is possibly TRBD1 (6 bases). The CDR3 length is 13 residues. V dropped 7 bases and J dropped 10 bases, with 14 bases sitting between them. Germline loops: CDR1 SNHLY, CDR2 FYNNEI. The CDR3 loop is CASKGESGSPLHF. The DNA of the CDR3 is TGTGCCAGCAAGGGGGAGTCGGGGTCACCCCTCCACTTT.

The chain employs TRBV27 and TRBJ1-2; 8 positions agree with TRBD1. The germline V gene encodes CDR1 MNHEY and CDR2 SMNVEV (reference sequence). CDR3 length: 14 residues. The junction had 6 bases not matched to a gene; V was cut back by 2 bases and J by 7 bases. The CDR3 is CASSLQGALSGYTF. As DNA, the CDR3 is TGTGCCAGCAGTTTACAGGGGGCGTTATCTGGCTACACCTTC.

The chain uses TRBV4-1 and TRBJ2-6; 11 positions agree with TRBD1. Trimming cost V 1 base and J 1 base; bases outside gene matches: 9. The CDR3 contains 20 residues. Germline V lookup: CDR1 MGHRA, CDR2 YSYEKL. CDR3 sequence: CASSQADRDRGYSGANVLTF. CDR3 nucleotide sequence: TGCGCCAGCAGCCAAGCCGACCGGGACAGGGGGTATTCTGGGGCCAACGTCCTGACTTTC.

This rearrangement joins TRBV6-5 to TRBJ1-6; tentative D call: TRBD1 (5 bases). This CDR3 comprises 13 residues. Germline CDR1 reads MNHEY; CDR2 reads SVGAGI. Written as DNA, the CDR3 is TGTGCAAGTCACAACGGGGGTAATTCACCCCTCCACTTT. Its translation: CASHNGGNSPLHF.

This chain joins TRBV28 and TRBJ1-1; the D gene is possibly TRBD1 (5 bases). This CDR3 spans 17 amino acids. V was cut by 3 bases and J by 0 bases, with 17 bases left in between. Germline V gene lookup returns CDR1 MDHEN and CDR2 SYDVKM. The CDR3 here is CASSFFVGGGLNTEAFF. As DNA, the CDR3 is TGTGCCAGCAGTTTTTTTGTTGGGGGGGGTCTGAACACTGAAGCTTTCTTT.

The chain employs TRBV3-1 (or the pseudogene TRBV3-2) and TRBJ2-3; 10 nucleotides match TRBD1. J lost 5 bases, V lost 3 bases, and 8 bases had no gene match. This CDR3 spans 16 amino acids. CDR1 is LGHDT and CDR2 is YNNKEL in the germline V gene (reference sequence). The CDR3 sequence: CASSQTGTGVRDTQYF. The CDR3 nucleotides read TGTGCCAGCAGCCAGACCGGGACAGGGGTTCGAGATACGCAGTATTTT.

The rearrangement joins TRBV11-2 to TRBJ2-7, with 7 bases fitting TRBD1. V shed 1 base, J shed 7 bases, and the junction held 4 bases outside the gene matches. The CDR3 length is 13 residues. Germline V CDR1 and CDR2: SGHAT, FQNNGV. The CDR3 loop is CASSLVLQGEQYF. CDR3 in DNA: TGTGCCAGCAGCTTAGTCTTACAGGGGGAGCAGTACTTC.

The rearrangement uses TRBV9 and TRBJ1-1; possible D gene TRBD1, 5 bases. The CDR3 spans 12 residues. Trimming removed 4 bases at V and 8 bases at J, with 12 bases between. Germline V CDR1 and CDR2: SGDLS, YYNGEE. The CDR3 sequence is CASSTRGSEAFF. The CDR3 DNA sequence: TGTGCCAGCAGCACCCGGGGGAGCGAAGCTTTCTTT.

The gene calls are TRBV5-1 and TRBJ1-1, with TRBD1 matching 10 bases. Germline trimming cut 3 bases from V and 4 bases from J; bases unmatched to any gene: 9. The CDR3 is 16 amino acids. Germline CDR1 and CDR2: SGHRS and YFSETQ. The CDR3 reads CASSWKGDRGSTEAFF. CDR3 sequence (DNA): TGCGCCAGCAGCTGGAAGGGGGACAGGGGATCCACTGAAGCTTTCTTT.

The gene calls are TRBV6-5 and TRBJ2-5, with a possible D match to TRBD1 (7 bases). The ends were cut back, 6 bases at V and 4 bases at J, with 18 bases in the middle. The CDR3 extends over 15 amino acids. Per the germline V gene, CDR1 is MNHEY and CDR2 is SVGAGI. The CDR3 is CASRMAAGGLETQYF. CDR3 nucleotide sequence: TGTGCCAGCAGGATGGCGGCAGGGGGGCTAGAGACCCAGTACTTC.

Only one count was recorded for this clone. V is TRBV3-1 (or the pseudogene TRBV3-2) and J is TRBJ2-4, with 14 bases matching TRBD2. The V gene end was trimmed by 4 bases and the J gene end by 0 bases; junction bases not matched to a gene: 5. There are 18 residues in the CDR3. Per germline, CDR1 LGHDT and CDR2 YNNKEL (reference sequence). This chain's CDR3 is CASSRLAGGALAKNIQYF. The CDR3 nucleotides are TGTGCCAGCAGCCGACTAGCGGGGGGGGCCCTAGCCAAAAACATTCAGTACTTC.

This chain joins TRBV28 and TRBJ1-3; D is undetermined. This CDR3 has 16 residues. V dropped 6 bases and J dropped 0 bases, with 15 bases sitting between them. Looked up from germline, CDR1 is MDHEN and CDR2 is SYDVKM. The CDR3 is CASSWAGSSSGNTIYF. DNA of the CDR3: TGTGCCAGCAGCTGGGCGGGGAGTAGCTCTGGAAACACCATATATTTT.

The genes are TRBV28 and TRBJ1-1; TRBD1 might be the D (5 bases). V shed 5 bases and J shed 0 bases, with 13 bases lying between them. Germline V gives CDR1 MDHEN, CDR2 SYDVKM. CDR3 length: 15 residues. CDR3 in amino acids: CASSRLGEMNTEAFF. As DNA, the CDR3 is TGTGCCAGCAGTCGACTAGGGGAAATGAACACTGAAGCTTTCTTT.